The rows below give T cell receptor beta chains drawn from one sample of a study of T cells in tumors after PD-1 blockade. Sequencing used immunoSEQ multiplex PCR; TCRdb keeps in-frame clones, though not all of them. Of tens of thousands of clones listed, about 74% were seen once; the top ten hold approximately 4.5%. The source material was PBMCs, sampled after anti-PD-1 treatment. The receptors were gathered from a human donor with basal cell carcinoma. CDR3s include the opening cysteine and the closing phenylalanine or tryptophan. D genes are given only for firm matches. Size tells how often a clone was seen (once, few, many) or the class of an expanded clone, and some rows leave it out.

DNA: TGCGCCAGCAGCTTAGGGAGCGGGCGTAGCACAGATACGCAGTATTTT
CDR3: CASSLGSGRSTDTQYF
V: TRBV5-1
D: .
J: TRBJ2-3
size: .

DNA: TGTGCCAGCAGTTTATTTATAGGGGATGAGCAGTTCTTC
CDR3: CASSLFIGDEQFF
V: TRBV12-3/TRBV12-4
D: .
J: TRBJ2-1
size: .

DNA: TGTGCCAGCAGTGTAAGATGGGTTGAGCAGTTCTTC
CDR3: CASSVRWVEQFF
V: TRBV2
D: .
J: TRBJ2-1
size: .

DNA: TGTGCCTGGAGTAATAAGCGGTTGAACACTGAAGCTTTCTTT
CDR3: CAWSNKRLNTEAFF
V: TRBV30
D: .
J: TRBJ1-1
size: .

DNA: TGTGCCAGCAGTTTAGGGACAGGGGGCTTGGGCTACACCTTC
CDR3: CASSLGTGGLGYTF
V: TRBV28
D: TRBD1
J: TRBJ1-2
size: few

DNA: TGTGCCAGCAGTGATTACCAGGGTACTGCACCCCTCCACTTT
CDR3: CASSDYQGTAPLHF
V: TRBV2
D: .
J: TRBJ1-6
size: few

DNA: TGCGCCAGCAGCCAAATAGCGACAGGGGATAGCTATGGCTACACCTTC
CDR3: CASSQIATGDSYGYTF
V: TRBV4-1
D: TRBD1
J: TRBJ1-2
size: .

DNA: TGTGCCAGCAGTTTAAACGGGTATGGTATCTCTGGGGCCAACGTCCTGACTTTC
CDR3: CASSLNGYGISGANVLTF
V: TRBV28
D: .
J: TRBJ2-6
size: .

DNA: TGTGCCAGCAGTTACTCGACGACAGGTGAAGCTTTCTTT
CDR3: CASSYSTTGEAFF
V: TRBV6-2/TRBV6-3
D: .
J: TRBJ1-1
size: .

DNA: TGCGCCAGCAGCTTGGGACCGCCTGGAGATACGCAGTATTTT
CDR3: CASSLGPPGDTQYF
V: TRBV5-1
D: .
J: TRBJ2-3
size: .

DNA: TGTGCCAGCAGCTCAAAGCGGGGGACTAGAGGGTACAATGAGCAGTTCTTC
CDR3: CASSSKRGTRGYNEQFF
V: TRBV11-3
D: TRBD2
J: TRBJ2-1
size: .

DNA: TGTGCCACCAGCAGTAACAGGTTGGAGATGATGAACACTGAAGCTTTCTTT
CDR3: CATSSNRLEMMNTEAFF
V: TRBV15
D: .
J: TRBJ1-1
size: .

DNA: TGTGCCAGCAGCTTGACGCGTGGGGATGAGCAGTTCTTC
CDR3: CASSLTRGDEQFF
V: TRBV7-2
D: .
J: TRBJ2-1
size: .

DNA: TGTGCCTGGAGCCCAGGGGTTTACAGGGGTCGAAATCAGCCCCAGCATTTT
CDR3: CAWSPGVYRGRNQPQHF
V: TRBV30
D: TRBD1
J: TRBJ1-5
size: .

DNA: TGTGCCAGCAGCTATAGAGCCCGGAACACTGAAGCTTTCTTT
CDR3: CASSYRARNTEAFF
V: TRBV6-5
D: .
J: TRBJ1-1
size: .

DNA: TGTGCCAGCTCACCCAAGCGGGGCTACCAAGAGACCCAGTACTTC
CDR3: CASSPKRGYQETQYF
V: TRBV18
D: TRBD2
J: TRBJ2-5
size: .

DNA: TGTGCCAGCAGCCCGATGGTAGCACGGGCAGATACGCAGTATTTT
CDR3: CASSPMVARADTQYF
V: TRBV5-4
D: .
J: TRBJ2-3
size: .

DNA: TGTGCCAGCAGCCTCACGACCGCCGGGGAGCTGTTTTTT
CDR3: CASSLTTAGELFF
V: TRBV12-3/TRBV12-4
D: .
J: TRBJ2-2
size: .

DNA: TGTGCCAGCGGGAGGTTCCAAGAGACCCAGTACTTC
CDR3: CASGRFQETQYF
V: TRBV14
D: .
J: TRBJ2-5
size: .

DNA: TGTGCCAGCACGGCGACAGGGGAGAGGTCACCCCTCCACTTT
CDR3: CASTATGERSPLHF
V: TRBV6-5
D: TRBD1
J: TRBJ1-6
size: .

DNA: TGCAGCGTTGAAGAAAGGCAGGGGAACTATGGCTACACCTTC
CDR3: CSVEERQGNYGYTF
V: TRBV29-1
D: .
J: TRBJ1-2
size: .

DNA: TGTGCCAGCAGCTTGACAGGGCGAGAGACTGAAGCTTTCTTT
CDR3: CASSLTGRETEAFF
V: TRBV28
D: TRBD1
J: TRBJ1-1
size: .

DNA: TGTGCCAGCAGCCCGGGACCGGGACTTAACTATGGCTACACCTTC
CDR3: CASSPGPGLNYGYTF
V: TRBV7-8
D: .
J: TRBJ1-2
size: .

DNA: TGTGCCAGCAGTTCTAACAGACCCAACTCGAACACTGAAGCTTTCTTT
CDR3: CASSSNRPNSNTEAFF
V: TRBV27
D: .
J: TRBJ1-1
size: .

DNA: TGTGCCAGCAGTGAAAAGGGACTAGCAATCGTCACAGATACGCAGTATTTT
CDR3: CASSEKGLAIVTDTQYF
V: TRBV28
D: TRBD2
J: TRBJ2-3
size: few

DNA: TGTGCCAGTAAAGACAGTAACTATGGCTACACCTTC
CDR3: CASKDSNYGYTF
V: TRBV19
D: .
J: TRBJ1-2
size: few

DNA: TGTGCCTGGGACAGGGGAGGCGCCAGAGGGGAGCAGTTCTTC
CDR3: CAWDRGGARGEQFF
V: TRBV30
D: TRBD1
J: TRBJ2-1
size: .

DNA: TGCGCCAGCAGTGAGGGGGGAAGCCACGAGCAGTACTTC
CDR3: CASSEGGSHEQYF
V: TRBV10-1
D: .
J: TRBJ2-7
size: few

DNA: TGTGCCAGTTGGGGAGGGACGAACTATGGCTACACCTTC
CDR3: CASWGGTNYGYTF
V: TRBV25-1
D: .
J: TRBJ1-2
size: few

DNA: TGTGCCAGCTCACCATGGAAGGGCACTGAAGCTTTCTTT
CDR3: CASSPWKGTEAFF
V: TRBV18
D: .
J: TRBJ1-1
size: .

DNA: TGTGCCAGCAGCCTGAACGACAAGAGCTCCTACAATGAGCAGTTCTTC
CDR3: CASSLNDKSSYNEQFF
V: TRBV5-4
D: .
J: TRBJ2-1
size: .

DNA: TGTGCCAGCAGGCGGGACACGAGCTCCTACGAGCAGTACTTC
CDR3: CASRRDTSSYEQYF
V: TRBV7-6
D: .
J: TRBJ2-7
size: .

DNA: TGTGCCAGCAGGTGGACAGGGGCCGGGGAGCTGTTTTTT
CDR3: CASRWTGAGELFF
V: TRBV12-3/TRBV12-4
D: TRBD1
J: TRBJ2-2
size: once

DNA: TGTGCCAGCAGCGCCGGGACAGGGCCTGCGGAGACCCAGTACTTC
CDR3: CASSAGTGPAETQYF
V: TRBV7-9
D: TRBD1
J: TRBJ2-5
size: .

DNA: TGTGCCACCAGCAGAGTCTTCTGGGGGGCCAACTACGAGCAGTACTTC
CDR3: CATSRVFWGANYEQYF
V: TRBV15
D: .
J: TRBJ2-7
size: .

DNA: TGTGCCAGCAGTTACGAGGCGAATCAGCCCCAGCATTTT
CDR3: CASSYEANQPQHF
V: TRBV6-2/TRBV6-3
D: .
J: TRBJ1-5
size: .

DNA: TGTGCCAGTAGTATAACAGCGAACACTGAAGCTTTCTTT
CDR3: CASSITANTEAFF
V: TRBV19
D: .
J: TRBJ1-1
size: .

DNA: TGCGCCAGCAGTGAGTCGACGGGGGATACGCAGTATTTT
CDR3: CASSESTGDTQYF
V: TRBV10-1
D: .
J: TRBJ2-3
size: few

DNA: TGTGCCAGCAGCTTGGACACCCTCTCCTACGAGCAGTACTTC
CDR3: CASSLDTLSYEQYF
V: TRBV7-9
D: .
J: TRBJ2-7
size: once

DNA: TGTGCCAGCAGTTACATTTACGAGCAGTACTTC
CDR3: CASSYIYEQYF
V: TRBV6-2/TRBV6-3
D: .
J: TRBJ2-7
size: once

DNA: TGTGCCAGCAGTTACCCAGGCATAGCAGGGTCCTACGAGCAGTACTTC
CDR3: CASSYPGIAGSYEQYF
V: TRBV6-5
D: .
J: TRBJ2-7
size: .

DNA: TGTGCCAGCAGCTTGTACCCCCACAATGAGCAGTTCTTC
CDR3: CASSLYPHNEQFF
V: TRBV5-4
D: .
J: TRBJ2-1
size: .

DNA: TGCAGTGCTCCGGACACTGAAGCTTTCTTT
CDR3: CSAPDTEAFF
V: TRBV20-1
D: .
J: TRBJ1-1
size: .

DNA: TGTGCCAGCAGCGGAACGGGGGGCGGTAATTCACCCCTCCACTTT
CDR3: CASSGTGGGNSPLHF
V: TRBV6-2/TRBV6-3
D: .
J: TRBJ1-6
size: .